Presented here are 8 T cell receptor beta chains from one specimen sequenced in a study of T cells after yellow fever vaccination (dated by TCRdb to between 2019 and 2020). Receptors were amplified or captured by 5' RACE. The sample was run on an Illumina NovaSeq 6000. TCRdb passed the public sequencing reads through fastp at Q25 and MiXCR, retaining productive beta sequences. Each CDR3 protein gets just one entry, which takes the most common genes and DNA from the rows behind it. The sample includes some 400,000 distinct CDR3 sequences, with under 20% observed a single time. About a sixth of the sample belongs to the ten largest clones. The treatment or condition label of this sample denotes: live attenuated yellow fever vaccine strain. The sample consisted of PBMCs, taken before the yellow fever booster vaccination. All receptors derive from a man younger than 30 who received the YFV17D yellow fever vaccine.

There are a few counts of this clonotype. The chain is built from TRBV27 and TRBJ2-1; 10 bases are shared with TRBD2. The CDR3 extends over 14 amino acids. Germline V gives CDR1 MNHEY, CDR2 SMNVEV (reference sequence). V lost 8 bases to trimming and J lost 16 bases; unmatched junction nucleotides: 17. The DNA for the CDR3 is TGTGCCAGCGGTCCAGGAACTAGCGGGGCTTATAGCTTCTTC. Amino acid sequence: CASGPGTSGAYSFF.

The rearrangement joins TRBV19 to TRBJ2-1, with TRBD2 identical over 9 bases. Germline V lookup: CDR1 LNHDA, CDR2 SQIVND (reference sequence). Trimming took 10 bases from V and 7 from J; bases not matched to a gene: 5. The CDR3 is 12 amino acids. CDR3 sequence (DNA): TGTGCCACTCCTAGCGGGGAGAATGAGCAGTTCTTC. Protein: CATPSGENEQFF.

This clonotype appeared many times. The J gene is TRBJ2-7, the V gene TRBV10-3, with 8 bases matching TRBD2. Germline CDR1 ENHRY, CDR2 SYGVKD. Trimming cost V 3 bases and J 0 bases; bases outside gene matches: 7. CDR3 length: 16 residues. This CDR3 is CAISDPPSGGSYEQYF. The CDR3 bases are TGTGCCATCAGTGACCCGCCGAGCGGGGGCTCCTACGAGCAGTACTTC.

This clonotype was seen at least ten times. This sequence joins TRBV9 and TRBJ2-1; D is unresolved. The CDR3 consists of 16 residues. Germline assignment: CDR1 SGDLS and CDR2 YYNGEE. Trimming left V 3 bases short and J 3 bases short, with 16 bases between. This CDR3 reads CASSAGDGYLYNEQFF. DNA of the CDR3: TGTGCCAGCAGCGCGGGCGACGGATACCTCTACAATGAGCAGTTCTTC.

V gene TRBV28 combines with J gene TRBJ2-5; 8 bases agree with TRBD1. This CDR3 has 14 residues. V trimming: 3 bases; J trimming: 5 bases; junction bases outside the gene matches: 5. The germline CDR1 and CDR2 sequences are MDHEN and SYDVKM. The CDR3 here is CASSLRTGLETQYF. CDR3 bases: TGTGCCAGCAGTTTGCGGACAGGGCTGGAGACCCAGTACTTC.

The chain combines TRBV7-2 with TRBJ2-3, with D possibly being TRBD2 (5 bases). V shed 1 base and J shed 7 bases, with 12 bases lying between them. The V gene's germline CDR1 is SGHTA and CDR2 FQGNSA. The length of the CDR3 is 14 residues. CDR3 amino acids: CASSLELPGNTQYF. CDR3 DNA: TGTGCCAGCAGCTTAGAGCTACCGGGGAATACGCAGTATTTT.

This clonotype was seen a handful of times. This sequence joins TRBV20-1 and TRBJ2-3; 13 nucleotides align to TRBD2. The CDR3 consists of 16 residues. Germline loops: CDR1 DFQATT, CDR2 SNEGSKA (reference sequence). Trimming at V came to 0 bases and at J to 3 bases, leaving 3 bases not matched to a gene. CDR3 sequence (DNA): TGCAGTGCTAGAGATCTACTAGCGGGGGGGACAGATACGCAGTATTTT. Translating gives CSARDLLAGGTDTQYF.

This clonotype was seen at least ten times. The J gene is TRBJ1-1, the V gene TRBV7-9; TRBD1 agrees at 7 bases. CDR3 length: 16 residues. The V segment lost 3 bases and the J segment 11 bases; nucleotides outside the gene matches: 18. From germline, CDR1 is SEHNR and CDR2 FQNEAQ (reference sequence). CDR3 sequence reads: CASSFLFPTGVLLAFF. CDR3 nucleotides: TGTGCCAGCAGCTTTCTATTTCCCACAGGGGTCTTGCTTGCTTTCTTT. Supplemented by reference TRBV7-9 and TRBJ1-1, the full variable domain reads DTGVSQNPRHKITKRGQNVTFRCDPISEHNRLYWYRQTLGQGPEFLTYFQNEAQLEKSRLLSDRFSAERPKGSFSTLEIQRTEQGDSAMYLCASSFLFPTGVLLAFFGQGTRLTVV.